This T cell receptor beta chain was recorded in a study of T cells in Graves' hyperthyroidism and ophthalmopathy. For the study at large: Peripheral blood samples were taken at initial diagnosis, prior to any treatment.

Trimming shortened V by 9 bases and J by 7 bases, and 20 bases separated the two germline ends. CDR1 is SEHNR and CDR2 is FQNEAQ in the germline V gene (reference sequence). CDR3 length: 14 residues. Sample collection date corresponds to first hyperthyroidism diagnosis, prior to any ophthalmopathy symptoms. The TCR beta CDR3 regions underwent amplification using RNA transcripts as the source. HTBI primers were employed in a first-round RT-PCR of the TCR CDR3. TCRdb re-analysed the multiplex PCR reads in MiXCR, keeping a single row per CDR3 protein. The sample has 300,000 to 450,000 distinct CDR3 sequences, more than 15% seen once; the top ten hold around 30%. Ten or more counts support this clonotype.

The V and J genes are TRBV7-9 and TRBJ2-3, with D unclear. This clonotype was obtained from a woman aged 18-29 years with Graves' hyperthyroidism that later progressed to Graves' ophthalmopathy. The specimen was blood. Here the CDR3 DNA reads TGTGCCAGGGAGATGGTCCTTACCCACAATACGCAGTATTTT. Translated: CAREMVLTHNTQYF.